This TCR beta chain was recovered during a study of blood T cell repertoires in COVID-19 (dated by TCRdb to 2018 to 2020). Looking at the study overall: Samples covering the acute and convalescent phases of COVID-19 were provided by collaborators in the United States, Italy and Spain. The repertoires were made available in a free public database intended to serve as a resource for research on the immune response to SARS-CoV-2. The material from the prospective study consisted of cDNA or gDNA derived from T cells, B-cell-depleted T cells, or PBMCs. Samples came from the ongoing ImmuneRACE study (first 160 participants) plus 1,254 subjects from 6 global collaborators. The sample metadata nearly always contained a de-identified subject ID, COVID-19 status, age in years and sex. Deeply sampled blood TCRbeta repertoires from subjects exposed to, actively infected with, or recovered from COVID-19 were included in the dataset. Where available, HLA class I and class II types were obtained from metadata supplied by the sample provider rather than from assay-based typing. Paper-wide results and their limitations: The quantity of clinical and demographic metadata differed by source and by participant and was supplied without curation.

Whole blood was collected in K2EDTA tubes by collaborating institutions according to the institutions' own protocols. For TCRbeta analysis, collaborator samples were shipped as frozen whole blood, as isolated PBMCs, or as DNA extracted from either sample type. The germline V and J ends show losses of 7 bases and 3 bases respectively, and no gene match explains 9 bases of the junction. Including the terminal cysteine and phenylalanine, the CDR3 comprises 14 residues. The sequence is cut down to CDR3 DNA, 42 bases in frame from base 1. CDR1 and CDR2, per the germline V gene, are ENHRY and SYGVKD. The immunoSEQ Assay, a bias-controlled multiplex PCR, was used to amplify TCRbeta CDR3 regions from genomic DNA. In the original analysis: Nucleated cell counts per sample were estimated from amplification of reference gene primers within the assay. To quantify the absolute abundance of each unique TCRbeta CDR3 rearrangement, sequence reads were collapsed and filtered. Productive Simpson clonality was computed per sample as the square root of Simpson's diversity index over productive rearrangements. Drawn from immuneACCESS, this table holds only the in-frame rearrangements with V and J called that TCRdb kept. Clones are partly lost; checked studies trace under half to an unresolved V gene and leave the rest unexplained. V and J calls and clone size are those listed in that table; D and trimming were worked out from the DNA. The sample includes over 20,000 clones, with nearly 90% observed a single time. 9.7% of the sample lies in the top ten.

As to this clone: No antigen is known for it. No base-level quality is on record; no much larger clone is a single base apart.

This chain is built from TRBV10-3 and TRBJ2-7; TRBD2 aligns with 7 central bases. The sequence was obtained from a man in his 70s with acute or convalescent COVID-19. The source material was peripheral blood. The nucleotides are TGTGCCATCACCCCAGAGACTAGCCACTACGAGCAGTACTTC. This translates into CAITPETSHYEQYF.